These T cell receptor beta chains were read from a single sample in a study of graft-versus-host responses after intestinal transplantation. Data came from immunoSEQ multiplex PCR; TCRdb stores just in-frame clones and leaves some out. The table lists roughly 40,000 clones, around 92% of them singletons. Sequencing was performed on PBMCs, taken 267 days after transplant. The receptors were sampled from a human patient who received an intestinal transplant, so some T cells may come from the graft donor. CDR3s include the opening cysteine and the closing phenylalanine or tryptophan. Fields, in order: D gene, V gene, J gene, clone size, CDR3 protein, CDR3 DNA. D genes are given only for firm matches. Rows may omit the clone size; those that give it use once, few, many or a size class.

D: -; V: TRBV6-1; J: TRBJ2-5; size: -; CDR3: CASSSDGSPQETKYF; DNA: TGTGCCAGCAGTTCGGACGGATCTCCGCAAGAGACCAAGTACTTC
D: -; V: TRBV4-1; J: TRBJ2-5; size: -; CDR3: CASSQDPGASETQYF; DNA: TGCGCCAGCAGCCAAGATCCGGGGGCCTCTGAGACCCAGTACTTC
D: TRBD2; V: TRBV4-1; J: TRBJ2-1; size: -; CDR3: CASSQVKGLAGSLNEQFF; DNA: TGCGCCAGCAGCCAAGTAAAGGGGTTAGCGGGGAGTTTAAATGAGCAGTTCTTC
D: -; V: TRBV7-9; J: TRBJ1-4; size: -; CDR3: CASSLDRDNEKLFF; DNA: TGTGCCAGCAGCTTGGACAGAGACAATGAAAAACTGTTTTTT
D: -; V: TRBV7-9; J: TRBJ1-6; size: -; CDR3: CASSLEGDNSPLHF; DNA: TGTGCCAGCAGCTTAGAAGGCGATAATTCACCCCTCCACTTT
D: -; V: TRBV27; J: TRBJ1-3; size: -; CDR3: CASSSSPNAGALGNTIYF; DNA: TGTGCCAGCAGTTCCAGCCCAAACGCGGGGGCGCTTGGAAACACCATATATTTT
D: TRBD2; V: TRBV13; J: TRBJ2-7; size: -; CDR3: CASSSGGGTEEQYF; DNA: TGTGCCAGCAGCTCCGGCGGGGGGACTGAAGAGCAGTACTTC
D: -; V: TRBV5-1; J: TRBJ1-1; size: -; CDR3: CASSLAGAFF; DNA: TGCGCCAGCAGCTTGGCCGGAGCTTTCTTT
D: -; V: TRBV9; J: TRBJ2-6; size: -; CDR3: CASSANRDTGANVLTF; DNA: TGTGCCAGCAGCGCGAACAGGGATACAGGGGCCAACGTCCTGACTTTC
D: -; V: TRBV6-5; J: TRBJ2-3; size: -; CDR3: CASRTQGKPTDTQYF; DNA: TGTGCCAGCAGGACGCAGGGGAAACCAACAGATACGCAGTATTTT
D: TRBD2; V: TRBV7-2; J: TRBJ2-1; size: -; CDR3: CASSPSGGVSYNEQFF; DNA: TGTGCCAGCAGCCCTAGCGGGGGCGTTTCCTACAATGAGCAGTTCTTC
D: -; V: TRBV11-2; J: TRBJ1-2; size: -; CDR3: CASSLEEYRAYGYTF; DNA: TGTGCCAGCAGCTTAGAAGAGTACAGAGCGTATGGCTACACCTTC
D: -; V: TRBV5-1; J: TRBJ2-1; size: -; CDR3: CASSLRSSYNEQFF; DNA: TGCGCCAGCAGCCTCAGAAGCTCCTACAATGAGCAGTTCTTC
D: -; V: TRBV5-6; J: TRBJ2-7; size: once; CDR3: CASSLGDGIVYEQYF; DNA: TGTGCCAGCAGCTTGGGAGATGGTATAGTCTACGAGCAGTACTTC
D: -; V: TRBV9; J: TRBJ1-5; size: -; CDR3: CASSEDTNNQPQHF; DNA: TGTGCCAGCAGTGAGGATACTAACAATCAGCCCCAGCATTTT
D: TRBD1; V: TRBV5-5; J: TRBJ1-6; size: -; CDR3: CASSPGTGVSPLHF; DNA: TGTGCCAGCAGCCCGGGGACAGGGGTTTCACCCCTCCACTTT
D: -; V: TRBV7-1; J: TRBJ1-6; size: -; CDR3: CASSLLDGAFREVGSPLHF; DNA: TGTGCCAGCAGCTTACTCGATGGGGCGTTCAGGGAAGTTGGCTCACCCCTCCACTTT
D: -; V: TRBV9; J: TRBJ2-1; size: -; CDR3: CASSAPGIFSYNEQFF; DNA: TGTGCCAGCAGCGCGCCAGGGATTTTCTCCTACAATGAGCAGTTCTTC
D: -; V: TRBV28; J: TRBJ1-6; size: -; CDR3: CASSEAGRGSYNSPLHF; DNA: TGTGCCAGCAGTGAGGCCGGTCGAGGGTCCTATAATTCACCCCTCCACTTT
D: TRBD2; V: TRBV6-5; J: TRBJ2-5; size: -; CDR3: CASSLSGGRLETQYF; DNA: TGTGCCAGCAGTCTTAGCGGGGGGCGACTCGAGACCCAGTACTTC
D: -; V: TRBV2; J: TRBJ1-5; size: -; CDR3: CASTQKGYSNQPQHF; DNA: TGTGCCAGCACCCAGAAGGGTTATAGCAATCAGCCCCAGCATTTT
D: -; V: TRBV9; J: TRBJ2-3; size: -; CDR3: CASSANLPGRGRSADTQYF; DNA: TGTGCCAGCAGCGCCAACCTCCCTGGGCGGGGAAGAAGCGCAGATACGCAGTATTTT
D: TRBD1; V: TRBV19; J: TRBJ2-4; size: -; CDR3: CASSGTGLNIQYF; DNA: TGTGCCAGCAGCGGGACAGGGCTCAACATTCAGTACTTC
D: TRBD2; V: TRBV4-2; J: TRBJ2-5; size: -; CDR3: CASSPFSGGTQETQYF; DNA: TGTGCCAGCAGTCCTTTTAGCGGGGGGACCCAAGAGACCCAGTACTTC
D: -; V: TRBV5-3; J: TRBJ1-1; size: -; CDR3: CARSFPIFFTEAFF; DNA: TGTGCCAGAAGCTTTCCTATTTTTTTCACTGAAGCTTTCTTT
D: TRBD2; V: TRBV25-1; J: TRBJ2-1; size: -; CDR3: CAGSTLAGASNEQFF; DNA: TGTGCCGGCAGTACTCTAGCGGGGGCCTCCAATGAGCAGTTCTTC
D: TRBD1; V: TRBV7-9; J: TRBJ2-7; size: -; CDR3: CASTPGQGPYEQYF; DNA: TGTGCCAGCACCCCGGGACAGGGCCCCTACGAGCAGTACTTC
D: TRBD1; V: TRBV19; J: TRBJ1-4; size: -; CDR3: CAELPGTDNEKLFF; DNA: TGTGCCGAACTTCCCGGGACAGATAATGAAAAACTGTTTTTT
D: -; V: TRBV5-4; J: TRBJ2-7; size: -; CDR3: CASSPFRRYYEQYF; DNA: TGTGCCAGCAGTCCCTTCAGACGCTATTACGAGCAGTACTTC
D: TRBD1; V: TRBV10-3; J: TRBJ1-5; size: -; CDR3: CATQDRVENQPQHF; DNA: TGTGCCACTCAGGACAGGGTTGAGAATCAGCCCCAGCATTTT
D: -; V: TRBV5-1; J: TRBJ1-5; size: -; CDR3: CASSKGTDPRGQPQHF; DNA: TGCGCCAGCAGTAAGGGTACAGATCCCCGTGGTCAGCCCCAGCATTTT
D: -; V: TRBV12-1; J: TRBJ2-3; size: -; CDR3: CASFNGPGGLTDTQYF; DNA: TGTGCCAGCTTTAACGGGCCGGGGGGGCTCACAGATACGCAGTATTTT
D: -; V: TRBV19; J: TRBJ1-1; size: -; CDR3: CASIPPRWAADTEAFF; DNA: TGTGCCAGTATACCCCCCCGTTGGGCAGCGGACACTGAAGCTTTCTTT
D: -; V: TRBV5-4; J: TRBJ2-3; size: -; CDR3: CASRPDRNSRNTQYF; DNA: TGTGCCAGCAGACCGGACAGAAACTCTAGAAATACGCAGTATTTT
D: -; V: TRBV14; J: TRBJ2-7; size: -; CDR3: CASSQTQDEQYF; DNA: TGTGCCAGCAGCCAGACGCAGGACGAGCAGTACTTC
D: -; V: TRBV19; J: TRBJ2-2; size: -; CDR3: CASSAGTPTGELFF; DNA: TGTGCCAGTAGTGCTGGGACTCCAACCGGGGAGCTGTTTTTT
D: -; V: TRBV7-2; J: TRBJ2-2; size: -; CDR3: CASSLVRYGVVGELFF; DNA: TGTGCCAGCAGCTTAGTTCGATATGGGGTTGTCGGGGAGCTGTTTTTT
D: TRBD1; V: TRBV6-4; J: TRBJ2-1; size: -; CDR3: CASREGQGGNEQFF; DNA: TGTGCCAGCAGAGAAGGACAGGGGGGCAATGAGCAGTTCTTC
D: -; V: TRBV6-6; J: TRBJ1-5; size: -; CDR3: CASSYSSNQPQHF; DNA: TGTGCCAGCAGTTACTCTAGTAACCAGCCCCAGCATTTT
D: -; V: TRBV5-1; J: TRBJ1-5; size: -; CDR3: CASSLKPGDTLEPQHF; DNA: TGCGCCAGCAGCTTGAAGCCAGGTGACACCTTAGAGCCCCAGCATTTT
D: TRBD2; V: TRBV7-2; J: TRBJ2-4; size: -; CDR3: CASRPSTAAGGVKNIQYF; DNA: TGTGCCAGCCGACCTTCTACCGCGGCGGGGGGCGTCAAAAACATTCAGTACTTC
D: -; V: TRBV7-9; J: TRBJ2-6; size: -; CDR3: CASSPPRSGANVLTF; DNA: TGTGCCAGCAGCCCCCCCCGCTCTGGGGCCAACGTCCTGACTTTC
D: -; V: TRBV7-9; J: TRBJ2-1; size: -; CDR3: CVTAGAVWVNEQFF; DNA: TGTGTTACGGCGGGGGCGGTTTGGGTAAATGAGCAGTTCTTC
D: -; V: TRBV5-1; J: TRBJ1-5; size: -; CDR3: CASSLGGINQPQHF; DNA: TGCGCCAGCAGCTTGGGGGGTATCAATCAGCCCCAGCATTTT
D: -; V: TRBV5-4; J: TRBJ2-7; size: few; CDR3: CASSHSPGAYEQYF; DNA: TGTGCCAGCAGTCATAGCCCCGGGGCTTACGAGCAGTACTTC
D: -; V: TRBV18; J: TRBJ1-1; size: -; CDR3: CASSRRREMNTEAFF; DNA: TGTGCCAGCTCACGGCGTAGGGAAATGAACACTGAAGCTTTCTTT
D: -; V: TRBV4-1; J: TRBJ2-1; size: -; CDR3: CASSQGRGGYEQFF; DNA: TGCGCCAGCAGCCAAGGACGTGGTGGCTATGAGCAGTTCTTC
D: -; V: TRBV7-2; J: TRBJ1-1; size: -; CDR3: CASSLEVGAGTEAFF; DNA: TGTGCCAGCAGCTTAGAGGTGGGAGCTGGCACTGAAGCTTTCTTT